The present TCR beta chain was sequenced within a study of cytomegalovirus exposure and HLA in healthy donors. A multiplex PCR was run with 60 Vbeta primers and 13 Jbeta primers. Measured with immunoSEQ multiplex PCR; TCRdb has only the in-frame clones, and not every one. The sample shows some 110,000 clones, about three quarters of them seen only once. Germline-derived CDR1 and CDR2 are SGHRS and YFSETQ. The CDR3 runs 14 residues. V was shortened by 4 bases and J by 8 bases, with 16 bases between the two germline ends. Source material: PBMCs. V and J are TRBV5-1 and TRBJ1-3, with D possibly matching TRBD1 (6 bases). The sequence was collected from a woman younger than 30 in good health and CMV-seropositive. The CDR3 region has the DNA TGCGCCAGCAGCAAGTGGGGGCTCTGGGACACCATATATTTT. This sequence encodes CASSKWGLWDTIYF.